Listed here are 15 T cell receptor beta chains from one sample, sequenced in a study of T-cell reconstitution after alpha-beta-depleted transplantation in children. Using unique molecular identifiers, the investigators prepared the TCRbeta library. MiXCR, run by TCRdb on the PCR reads, gives a single entry per CDR3 protein. There are over 550,000 distinct CDR3 sequences in the sample; approximately 10% occur only once, and less than 5% lies in the top ten. The source material was PBMCs from the stem cell graft donor, sampled from the stem cell graft. Receptors were obtained from a human donor who donated a stem cell graft to a child with acute myeloid leukemia.

This clonotype was recorded at least ten times. V and J are TRBV6-4 and TRBJ2-1; possibly TRBD1 or TRBD2 for D (5 bases each). Germline V gene sequence: CDR1 MRHNA, CDR2 SNTAGT. V was trimmed by 2 bases and J by 2 bases, leaving 13 bases between them. This CDR3 is 16 amino acids long. CDR3 protein: CASSDIGAVPYNEQFF. CDR3 sequence (DNA): TGTGCCAGCAGTGACATCGGGGCGGTTCCCTACAATGAGCAGTTCTTC.

The rearrangement uses TRBV7-9 and TRBJ2-1, with D perhaps assigned TRBD1 or TRBD2 (6 bases each). With 8 bases removed from V and 4 bases from J, the gap between germline ends came to 15 bases. The CDR3 sequence is 14 residues long. The germline V gene has CDR1 SEHNR and CDR2 FQNEAQ (reference sequence). The CDR3 coding sequence is TGTGCCAGCCGCTCTGGAGGGGGATACAATGAGCAGTTCTTC. The encoded protein is CASRSGGGYNEQFF.

This clonotype was observed a few times. The V gene is TRBV24-1, the J gene TRBJ2-2; 8 bases are a match to TRBD1. CDR3 size: 18 residues. Germline V lookup: CDR1 KGHDR, CDR2 SFDVKD. J was trimmed by 0 bases and V by 4 bases; bases with no gene match: 9. CDR3 residues: CATSDPRRTGTNTGELFF. In nucleotides, the CDR3 is TGTGCCACCAGTGACCCGAGGCGGACAGGGACGAACACCGGGGAGCTGTTTTTT.

This clonotype was observed a handful of times. This chain joins TRBV20-1 and TRBJ2-1, with 7 nucleotides matching TRBD2. With 7 bases clipped from V and 1 base from J, the junction kept 10 bases outside the gene matches. The CDR3 extends over 15 amino acids. CDR1 is DFQATT, CDR2 SNEGSKA, per germline (reference sequence). The CDR3 loop is CSERSGVPSYNEQFF. The DNA of the CDR3 is TGCAGTGAGAGGAGCGGGGTACCATCCTACAATGAGCAGTTCTTC.

This clonotype was recorded a few times. The chain links TRBV28 to TRBJ2-6, with 10 bases lining up with TRBD1. The V segment lost 5 bases and the J segment 1 base; nucleotides outside the gene matches: 5. The CDR3 spans 17 residues. In germline, CDR1 is MDHEN, CDR2 SYDVKM. DNA for the CDR3: TGTGCCAGCAGTCCGACAGGGGGCGGTTCTGGGGCCAACGTCCTGACTTTC. It encodes CASSPTGGGSGANVLTF.

J is TRBJ2-3 and V is TRBV3-1, with 14 bases aligning to TRBD2. The CDR3 totals 18 residues. Germline V gene data show CDR1 as LGHDT and CDR2 as YNNKEL (reference sequence). J was trimmed by 4 bases and V by 11 bases; bases with no gene match: 17. CDR3 sequence (DNA): TGTGCCTGCTCCCCCCGACTAGCGGGAGGGCCGGGGGCAGATACGCAGTATTTT. Translation: CACSPRLAGGPGADTQYF.

This sequence joins TRBV7-9 and TRBJ1-1; 8 bases fit TRBD1. CDR1 and CDR2 (germline): SEHNR, FQNEAQ (reference sequence). The V segment lost 5 bases and the J segment 1 base; nucleotides outside the gene matches: 9. This CDR3 region has 16 residues. The CDR3 region is CASSKRTGPGNTEAFF. CDR3 bases: TGTGCCAGCAGCAAAAGGACAGGGCCAGGGAACACTGAAGCTTTCTTT. The variable domain in full, with the rest retrieved from reference TRBV7-9 and TRBJ1-1, is DTGVSQNPRHKITKRGQNVTFRCDPISEHNRLYWYRQTLGQGPEFLTYFQNEAQLEKSRLLSDRFSAERPKGSFSTLEIQRTEQGDSAMYLCASSKRTGPGNTEAFFGQGTRLTVV.

This chain connects TRBV5-5 to TRBJ2-1; 10 bases line up with TRBD2. Germline assignment: CDR1 SGHKS and CDR2 YYEKEE (reference sequence). V gave up 4 bases and J gave up 4 bases; unmatched junction bases: 8. This CDR3 contains 16 residues. The CDR3 DNA reads TGTGCCAGCAGCGGGTGGGGACTAGCGATGTACAATGAGCAGTTCTTC. This translates into CASSGWGLAMYNEQFF.

This clonotype came up a few times. V and J are TRBV14 and TRBJ1-1; D is ambiguous. CDR3 size: 11 residues. Germline assignment: CDR1 SGHDN and CDR2 FVKESK. The V and J ends lost 4 bases and 7 bases respectively, with 7 bases between them. CDR3 loop: CASSRNGEAFF. The CDR3 DNA follows: TGTGCCAGCAGCCGGAACGGTGAAGCTTTCTTT.

In its sample, this clonotype was seen a few times. CDR3 loop: CASRPPGTATDTQYF. The CDR3 bases are TGTGCCAGCCGACCTCCCGGGACAGCTACAGATACGCAGTATTTT. The chain employs TRBV6-1 and TRBJ2-3; 7 bases line up with TRBD1. Germline lookup yields CDR1 MNHNS and CDR2 SASEGT. The CDR3 is 15 residues long. V lost 8 bases and J lost 3; bases outside the gene matches: 11.

This clonotype has a count of ten or more. The chain joins TRBV7-6 to TRBJ2-1, with TRBD2 matching over 10 bases. Germline CDR1 and CDR2: SGHVS and FNYEAQ. The CDR3 is 15 amino acids. Trimming removed 5 bases from V and 7 bases from J; junction bases left unmatched: 8. CDR3 in DNA: TGTGCCAGCAGCCTTCTAGCGGGAGTTGGTAATGAGCAGTTCTTC. It codes for CASSLLAGVGNEQFF.

V usage is TRBV5-1 and J usage is TRBJ2-7; 8 bases match TRBD2. The CDR3 has 14 residues. Germline-derived CDR1 and CDR2 are SGHRS and YFSETQ. Germline trimming cut 0 bases from V and 9 bases from J; bases unmatched to any gene: 8. The CDR3 here is CASSLDLLSGGQYF. The DNA for the CDR3 is TGCGCCAGCAGCTTGGATCTCCTCAGCGGGGGGCAGTACTTC.

This clonotype was counted once. This chain connects TRBV20-1 to TRBJ2-7, with TRBD2 matching 11 bases. V shed 6 bases and J 2 bases; nucleotides not matched to a gene: 12. Germline V gene lookup returns CDR1 DFQATT and CDR2 SNEGSKA (reference sequence). The CDR3 length is 16 residues. As DNA, the CDR3 is TGCAGTGCCGAGACGACACTAGCGGGAGCAACCTACGAGCAGTACTTC. It specifies CSAETTLAGATYEQYF.

This clonotype has a handful of counts. This chain uses TRBV15 with TRBJ1-2; D not certain. In germline, CDR1 is LNHNV, CDR2 YYDKDF (reference sequence). The V end lost 0 bases, the J end lost 3 bases, and 11 bases lay between the germline ends. The CDR3 loop spans 15 amino acids. The CDR3 reads CATSRDRGLDYGYTF. The CDR3 nucleotides are TGTGCCACCAGCAGAGATCGAGGGCTAGACTATGGCTACACCTTC.

This clonotype has only a few counts. The chain combines TRBV29-1 with TRBJ1-2, with D perhaps TRBD1 (6 bases). The CDR3 runs 13 residues. Trimming pared 7 bases from V and 3 bases from J, leaving 15 bases between. Germline CDR1 and CDR2: SQVTM and ANQGSEA. Written as DNA, the CDR3 is TGCAGCGCTACAGGGTCGGGAGACTATGGCTACACCTTC. Its translation: CSATGSGDYGYTF.